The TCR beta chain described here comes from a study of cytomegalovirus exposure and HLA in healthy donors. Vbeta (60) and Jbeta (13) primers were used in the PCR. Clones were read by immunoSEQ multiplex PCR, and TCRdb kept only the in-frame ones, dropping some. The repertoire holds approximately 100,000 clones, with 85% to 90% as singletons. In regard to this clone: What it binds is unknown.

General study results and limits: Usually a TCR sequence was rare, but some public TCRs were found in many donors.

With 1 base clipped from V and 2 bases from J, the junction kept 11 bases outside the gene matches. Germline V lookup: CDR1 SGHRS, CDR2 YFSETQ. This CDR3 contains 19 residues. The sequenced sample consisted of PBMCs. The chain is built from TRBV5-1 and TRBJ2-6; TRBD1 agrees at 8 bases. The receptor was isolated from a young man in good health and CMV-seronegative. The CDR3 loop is CASSLLEGQGLTGANVLTF. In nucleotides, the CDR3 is TGCGCCAGCAGCTTGTTGGAAGGACAGGGCTTAACTGGGGCCAACGTCCTGACTTTC.